The 3 T cell receptor beta chains below come from one sample, sequenced in a study of CXCR3-negative and CXCR3-positive naive CD8 T cells. 5' RACE with UMI labels generated the TRB cDNA libraries. Reanalyzing the 5' RACE reads, TCRdb keeps one entry per CDR3 protein, without DNA. This table lists roughly 86,000 distinct CDR3 sequences. The source material was naive CXCR3- CD8+ T cells from blood. Subset: CD45RO-CCR7+CD27+CD95- naive CD8+ T cells lacking CXCR3 (TNR3-). The source is a human donor in good health. Some clones in this sample may be carry-over from other donors' samples.

This sequence joins TRBV29-1 and TRBJ1-2; TCRdb's D gene call, TRBD1, goes unchecked for lack of DNA. The CDR3 runs to 13 residues. Germline CDR1 reads SQVTM; CDR2 reads ANQGSEA. Here the CDR3 reads CSVREQGLYGYTF.

This chain connects TRBV20-1 to TRBJ2-7. This CDR3 has 13 amino acids. Germline CDR1 reads DFQATT; CDR2 reads SNEGSKA (reference sequence). This chain's CDR3 is CSARTSLSYEQYF.

The V call is TRBV15, the J call TRBJ2-2. CDR3 size: 13 residues. Germline V gene data show CDR1 as LNHNV and CDR2 as YYDKDF (reference sequence). CDR3 in amino acids: CATSREKTGELFF.